This entry lists 17 T cell receptor beta chains sequenced from one sample in a study of human T cells and chemical hapten exposure. The time point was: patch test 2, 6 weeks after DPC sensitization. Treatment denoted: therapeutic diphenylcyclopropenone sensitization with weekly scalp DPC. In TCRdb, the RACE reads were re-called with MiXCR into one record per CDR3 protein. The data hold approximately 84,000 distinct CDR3 sequences, with around 9.6% observed a single time. The sample in question was whole blood, obtained in connection with sensitization to the hapten diphenylcyclopropenone (DPC). The receptors stem from a woman aged 30 to 39 with alopecia areata. Some clones in this sample may be carry-over from other donors' samples.

The chain has TRBV5-5 and TRBJ2-7; D remains ambiguous. Trimming left V 1 base short and J 3 bases short, with 11 bases between. Germline V lookup: CDR1 SGHKS, CDR2 YYEKEE (reference sequence). There are 14 residues in the CDR3. CDR3 protein: CASSLQPGFYEQYF. The CDR3 bases are TGTGCCAGCAGCTTGCAGCCCGGGTTCTACGAGCAGTACTTC.

The CDR3: CASSPRTSGAYNEQFF. In DNA form, the CDR3 reads TGTGCCAGCAGCCCCCGGACTAGCGGGGCTTACAATGAGCAGTTCTTC. The chain recombines TRBV11-3 with TRBJ2-1; 12 bases match TRBD2. The CDR3 covers 16 residues. The V segment lost 5 bases and the J segment 4 bases; nucleotides outside the gene matches: 6. CDR1 is SGHNT, CDR2 YENEEA, per germline. The entire variable domain, with the rest obtained from reference TRBV11-3 and TRBJ2-1, is as follows: EAGVVQSPRYKIIEKKQPVAFWCNPISGHNTLYWYLQNLGQGPELLIRYENEEAVDDSQLPKDRFSAERLKGVDSTLKIQPAELGDSAVYLCASSPRTSGAYNEQFFGPGTRLTVL.

The chain carries TRBV29-1 and TRBJ1-4; D perhaps matches TRBD1 (5 bases). The CDR3 length is 14 residues. V dropped 7 bases and J dropped 8 bases, with 20 bases sitting between them. In germline, CDR1 is SQVTM, CDR2 ANQGSEA. CDR3 nucleotides: TGCAGCGCCAAGCCCGACAGTGGAAGGGAAAAACTGTTTTTT. As protein: CSAKPDSGREKLFF.

This clonotype was detected ten times or more. This rearrangement joins TRBV12-3 or TRBV12-4 to TRBJ1-5; no clear D. The CDR3 is 12 residues long. Trimming cost V 7 bases and J 6 bases, with 10 bases left between them. DNA for the CDR3: TGTGCCAGCAATCGAGAGGCTCAGCCCCAGCATTTT. As protein: CASNREAQPQHF.

The rearrangement joins TRBV19 to TRBJ2-7; no clear D gene. The germline CDR1 and CDR2 sequences are LNHDA and SQIVND (reference sequence). The CDR3 length is 13 residues. V lost 5 bases to trimming and J lost 2 bases, with 10 bases between them. In DNA form, the CDR3 reads TGTGCCAGTAGTCTGGCGCTGACCTACGAGCAGTACTTC. Translation gives CASSLALTYEQYF.

The chain joins TRBV3-1 to TRBJ1-1; weak D call: TRBD1 (5 bases). Trimming cost V 1 base and J 5 bases, with 14 bases left between them. The CDR3 consists of 15 residues. CDR1 is LGHDT, CDR2 YNNKEL, per germline (reference sequence). CDR3 in amino acids: CASSQGPAGRTEAFF. CDR3 nucleotide sequence: TGTGCCAGCAGCCAAGGGCCGGCAGGGAGGACTGAAGCTTTCTTT.

The chain combines TRBV27 with TRBJ2-3, with 9 positions matching TRBD2. CDR3 size: 16 residues. V dropped 8 bases and J dropped 6; count of bases not matched to a gene: 15. CDR1 MNHEY and CDR2 SMNVEV come from the germline V gene (reference sequence). This CDR3 reads CASQLNSGSPGDTQYF. CDR3 DNA: TGTGCCAGCCAGTTAAATAGCGGGAGTCCCGGCGATACGCAGTATTTT.

This clonotype occurred many times. V gene TRBV6-5 combines with J gene TRBJ1-6, with 9 bases lining up with TRBD1. CDR1 is MNHEY, CDR2 SVGAGI, per germline. The CDR3 has 15 amino acids. The J segment lost 9 bases and the V segment lost 4 bases, leaving 7 bases of the junction unmatched. CDR3 in DNA: TGTGCCAGCAGTTTACAGGGACAGGGACGTTCACCCCTCCACTTT. Its translation: CASSLQGQGRSPLHF.

This clonotype was counted at least ten times. The chain couples TRBV6-2 or TRBV6-3 to TRBJ2-7, with D unclear. Looked up from germline, CDR1 is MNHEY and CDR2 is SVGEGT. Trimming stripped 7 bases from V and 3 bases from J, with 19 bases between. The CDR3 has 15 residues. The CDR3, as DNA: TGTGCCAGCACCAAAAGTACTGCCCGAGGCTACGAGCAGTACTTC. Translated, it gives CASTKSTARGYEQYF.

This clonotype appeared many times. CDR3 nucleotide sequence: TGCGCCAGCAGGTCAGGGTTTGGCGAAAAACTGTTTTTT. Its translation: CASRSGFGEKLFF. The chain couples TRBV4-3 to TRBJ1-4, with D possibly TRBD1 on 5 matching bases. This CDR3 is built from 13 residues. From germline, CDR1 is LGHNA and CDR2 YSLEER. Trimming took off 6 bases at V and 8 bases at J, with 13 bases between the two ends.

The chain is built from TRBV6-2 or TRBV6-3 and TRBJ1-5; 7 bases agree with TRBD1. From germline, CDR1 is MNHEY and CDR2 SVGEGT. The V gene end was trimmed by 8 bases and the J gene end by 6 bases; junction bases not matched to a gene: 16. CDR3 length equals 16 residues. The CDR3, as DNA: TGTGCCAGCGCTGGGCAGGGACAGTCCTCTAGTCAGCCCCAGCATTTT. This translates into CASAGQGQSSSQPQHF.

This clonotype has only a few counts. The rearrangement links TRBV19 to TRBJ1-5; TRBD1 matches 10 bases. V lost 6 bases, J lost 6 bases, and 11 bases stayed unmatched. The germline CDR1 and CDR2 sequences are LNHDA and SQIVND (reference sequence). The CDR3 runs 16 residues. The CDR3 nucleotides are TGTGCCAGTAGATCGGGCGGGACAGGGGCTACTCAGCCCCAGCATTTT. Translation gives CASRSGGTGATQPQHF.

This clonotype showed up many times. The chain joins TRBV6-2 or TRBV6-3 to TRBJ1-1; D unclear. The CDR3 length is 13 residues. The ends were cut back, 2 bases at V and 0 bases at J, with 4 bases in the middle. Germline V CDR1 and CDR2: MNHEY, SVGEGT. CDR3 protein: CASSYQVNTEAFF. In DNA, the CDR3 is TGTGCCAGCAGTTACCAGGTGAACACTGAAGCTTTCTTT.

This clonotype appeared many times. The J gene is TRBJ1-1, the V gene TRBV7-6; 7 positions match TRBD1. The V gene's germline CDR1 is SGHVS and CDR2 FNYEAQ. This CDR3 has 16 residues. J lost 0 bases, V lost 1 base, and 5 bases had no gene match. The DNA of the CDR3 is TGTGCCAGCAGCTTAGTTAGCGGGACAGTGAACACTGAAGCTTTCTTT. Translating gives CASSLVSGTVNTEAFF.

This clonotype was counted once. This chain uses TRBV28 with TRBJ2-5; D perhaps matches TRBD1 (6 bases). The CDR3 contains 19 residues. CDR1 is MDHEN, CDR2 SYDVKM, per germline. V was cut by 0 bases and J by 1 base, with 21 bases left in between. The CDR3 region has the DNA TGTGCCAGCAGTTTATGGGCCCGAGGGGGAAGTCGACCCCAAGAGACCCAGTACTTC. This sequence encodes CASSLWARGGSRPQETQYF.

In its sample, this clonotype was seen many times. The V and J genes are TRBV12-3 or TRBV12-4 and TRBJ2-7; 9 nucleotides match TRBD2. This CDR3 has 15 residues. Germline trimming cut 6 bases from V and 5 bases from J; bases unmatched to any gene: 11. The CDR3 loop is CASRLNSGSRNEQYF. The CDR3 DNA reads TGTGCCAGCAGACTTAATAGCGGGAGTAGGAACGAGCAGTACTTC.

This clonotype occurred many times. V usage is TRBV28 and J usage is TRBJ2-1; D unresolved. The CDR3 sequence is 11 residues long. Germline values: CDR1 MDHEN, CDR2 SYDVKM. Trimming removed 5 bases from V and 10 bases from J, with 9 bases in between. The CDR3 bases are TGTGCCAGCAGTCTCACACGGGAGCAGTTCTTC. Translation: CASSLTREQFF.